What follows describes a single T cell receptor beta chain. There is no known antigen for this receptor. No base-level quality is on record; no much larger clone is a single base apart. This record comes from a study of blood T cell repertoires in COVID-19 (dated by TCRdb to the early 2020s). Concerning the study at large: The collaborator samples originated in the United States, Italy and Spain and spanned the acute and convalescent phases of COVID-19. The material from the prospective study consisted of cDNA or gDNA derived from T cells, B-cell-depleted T cells, or PBMCs. Subjects who had been exposed to COVID-19, were actively infected with it, or had recovered from it provided the deeply sampled blood TCRbeta repertoires that made up the dataset. The repertoires were released in a freely available public database intended as a resource for research on the immune response to SARS-CoV-2. Samples were obtained from the ongoing ImmuneRACE study (first 160 participants) and from 1,254 subjects provided by 6 global collaborators. Nearly every sample came with metadata listing a de-identified subject ID, COVID-19 status, age in years and sex. Where available, HLA class I and class II types were obtained from metadata supplied by the sample provider rather than from assay-based typing.

Results and caveats for the whole study, not just this receptor: Clinical and demographic metadata were provided uncurated, with the amount varying by source and participant.

The germline V gene (reference sequence) yields LNHDA for CDR1 and SQIVND for CDR2. V is pared back by 6 bases and J by 0 bases, with 14 bases lying between the germline termini. From cysteine to phenylalanine, the CDR3 is 15 amino acids long. Only the CDR3 portion is preserved as DNA: 45 bases, with reading frame beginning at the first base. TCRbeta CDR3 regions were amplified from genomic DNA using the immunoSEQ Assay, a bias-controlled multiplex PCR. From the authors' description of their analysis: The number of nucleated cells in each sample was estimated by amplification of reference gene primers within the assay. To quantify the absolute abundance of each unique TCRbeta CDR3 rearrangement, sequence reads were collapsed and filtered. For each sample, productive Simpson clonality was calculated as the square root of Simpson's diversity index over productive rearrangements. TCRdb provides this immuneACCESS table in a form limited to in-frame rearrangements. Some clones are lacking; in checked studies, under half of them reflect an unresolved V gene, and why the rest are absent is not known. The V and J calls and clone size are taken from that table; D and trimming were inferred from the DNA. The sample data list around 140,000 clones, and roughly 86% of these were observed just once. Jointly, the top ten make up approximately 1.8% of the sample.

Each collaborating institution followed its own protocols to collect whole blood in K2EDTA tubes. Collaborator samples were shipped for TCRbeta analysis as frozen whole blood, isolated PBMCs, or DNA extracted from either sample type. The source is an older man with acute or convalescent COVID-19. In this chain, TRBV19 is recombined with TRBJ1-1; the D gene cannot be named for sure. The specimen sequenced was peripheral blood. The nucleotide sequence reads TGTGCCAGTAGGCAGTCAATTCTCATGAACACTGAAGCTTTCTTT. This sequence encodes CASRQSILMNTEAFF.